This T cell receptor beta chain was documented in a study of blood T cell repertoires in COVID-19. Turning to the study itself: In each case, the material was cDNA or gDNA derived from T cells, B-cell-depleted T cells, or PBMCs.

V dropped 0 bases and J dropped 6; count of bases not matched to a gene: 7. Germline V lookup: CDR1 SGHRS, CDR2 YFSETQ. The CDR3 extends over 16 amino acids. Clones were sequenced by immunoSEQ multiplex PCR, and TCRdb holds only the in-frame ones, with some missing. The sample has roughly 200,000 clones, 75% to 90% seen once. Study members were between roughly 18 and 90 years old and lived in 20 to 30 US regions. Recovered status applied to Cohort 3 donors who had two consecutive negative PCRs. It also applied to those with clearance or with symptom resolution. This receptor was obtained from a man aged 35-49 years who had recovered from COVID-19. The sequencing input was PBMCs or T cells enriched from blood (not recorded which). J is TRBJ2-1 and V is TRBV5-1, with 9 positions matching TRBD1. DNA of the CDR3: TGCGCCAGCAGCTTGGCCCTACAGGGGGCGCCCAATGAGCAGTTCTTC. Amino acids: CASSLALQGAPNEQFF.